This TCR beta chain was captured in a study of blood T cell repertoires in COVID-19. Using immunoSEQ multiplex PCR, the repertoire was profiled, and TCRdb retains in-frame clones only, with some absent. The sample lists about 73,000 clones, roughly nine tenths occurring once. Germline V gene data show CDR1 as SGHNT and CDR2 as YYREEE (reference sequence). CDR3 size: 16 residues. V was pared by 2 bases and J by 0 bases, with 12 bases between. What was sequenced was peripheral blood. The V gene is TRBV5-4, the J gene TRBJ2-1; D possibly corresponds to TRBD2 (5 bases). The origin of this receptor is a woman younger than 35 with acute or convalescent COVID-19. In DNA, the CDR3 is TGTGCCAGCAGCTTATTCCCACGGGGCTCCTACAATGAGCAGTTCTTC. Translation: CASSLFPRGSYNEQFF.